Sequencing of this T cell receptor beta chain was carried out in a study of control samples from healthy donors and cancer patients. Method: immunoSEQ multiplex PCR; TCRdb's copy keeps in-frame clones and lacks some. The data show some 11,000 clones, approximately 94% seen once. Germline assignment: CDR1 MNHEY and CDR2 SMNVEV (reference sequence). This CDR3 is built from 18 residues. The V gene end was trimmed by 3 bases and the J gene end by 1 base; junction bases not matched to a gene: 6. Sequenced sample: PBMCs. The TCR sequence derives from a man in his 70s with head and neck cancer. This chain joins TRBV27 and TRBJ2-6; TRBD2 aligns across 10 bases. CDR3 DNA: TGTGCCAGCAGTTTTGCGCAGGGACTAGCGTCTGGGGCCAACGTCCTGACTTTC. Translated, it gives CASSFAQGLASGANVLTF.